The 2 T cell receptor beta chains reported below all come from one sample, sequenced in a study of cytomegalovirus exposure and HLA in healthy donors. Repertoires were generated with immunoSEQ multiplex PCR, while TCRdb's copy carries only in-frame clones and drops some. Of about 140,000 clones listed, 84% were seen once; the top ten hold around 1.4%. The specimen sequenced was PBMCs. All receptors derive from a woman aged 30 to 39 in good health and CMV-seronegative.

The rearrangement uses TRBV13 and TRBJ2-7; TRBD2 matches 9 bases. The V gene end was trimmed by 4 bases and the J gene end by 6 bases; junction bases not matched to a gene: 7. This CDR3 has 14 residues. Germline-derived CDR1 and CDR2 are PRHDT and FYEKMQ (reference sequence). CDR3 loop: CASSSTAGGLEQYF. The CDR3 region has the DNA TGTGCCAGCAGCTCCACGGCGGGGGGGCTCGAGCAGTACTTC.

V gene TRBV9 combines with J gene TRBJ2-1; TRBD2 aligns across 13 bases. This CDR3 is 15 amino acids long. Germline values: CDR1 SGDLS, CDR2 YYNGEE. Trimming took 4 bases from V and 10 from J; bases not matched to a gene: 8. This chain's CDR3 is CASSLLGTSGVEQFF. The CDR3 DNA reads as TGTGCCAGCAGCCTACTCGGGACTAGCGGGGTGGAGCAGTTCTTC.